The sequence of this TCR beta chain was determined in a study of CD8+ T cells in alopecia areata. Background on the study: Percentage of affected scalp area was the basis on which treated patients' severity was scored.

Treatment indicated: oral pan-JAK inhibitor, 5-10 mg twice daily. As the sequencing template, cDNA was produced by extracting RNA and reverse transcribing it. Clones were sequenced by immunoSEQ multiplex PCR, and TCRdb holds only the in-frame ones, with some missing. The data hold over 200,000 clones, with less than 65% observed a single time. V was pared by 4 bases and J by 4 bases, with 4 bases of the junction left unmatched. Germline-derived CDR1 and CDR2 are MDHEN and SYDVKM. The CDR3 length is 14 residues. This sample comprised CD4+ T cells sorted from blood, obtained at week 4, from a patient treated with tofacitinib. The sequence derives from a human donor with alopecia areata. The chain has TRBV28 and TRBJ1-2, with 9 bases lining up with TRBD1. The CDR3 sequence is CASSSGQGIYGYTF. For the CDR3, the DNA is TGTGCCAGCAGTTCGGGACAGGGCATCTATGGCTACACCTTC.